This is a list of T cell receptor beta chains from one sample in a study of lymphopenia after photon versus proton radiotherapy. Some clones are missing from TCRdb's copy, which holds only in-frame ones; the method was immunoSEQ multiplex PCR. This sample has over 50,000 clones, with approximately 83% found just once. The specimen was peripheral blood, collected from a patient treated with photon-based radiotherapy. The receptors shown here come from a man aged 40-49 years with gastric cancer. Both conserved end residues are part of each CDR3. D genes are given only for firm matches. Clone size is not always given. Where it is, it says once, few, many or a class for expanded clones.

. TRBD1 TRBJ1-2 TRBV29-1 TGCAGCGTCGGGACAGGGGATGGCTACACCTTC CSVGTGDGYTF
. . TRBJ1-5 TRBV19 TGTGCCAGTAGTAACCCCAATCAGCCCCAGCATTTT CASSNPNQPQHF
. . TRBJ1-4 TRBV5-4 TGTGCCAGCAGCTTCTCGGGGAGGATCGGGGATGAAAAACTGTTTTTT CASSFSGRIGDEKLFF
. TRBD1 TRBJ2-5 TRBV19 TGTGCCAGTAGTAGTCAGAGACAGGGCCGCCAAGAGACCCAGTACTTC CASSSQRQGRQETQYF
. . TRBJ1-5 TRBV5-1 TGCGCCAGCAGCCCCACCGGAGGGGGGGGACTGGATAGCAATCAGCCCCAGCATTTT CASSPTGGGGLDSNQPQHF
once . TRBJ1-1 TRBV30 TGTGCCTGGAGTGTCGCGGGGGGCACTGAAGCTTTCTTT CAWSVAGGTEAFF
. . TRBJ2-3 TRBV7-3 TGTGCCAGCAGCTTAGTCCGAGCAGATACGCAGTATTTT CASSLVRADTQYF
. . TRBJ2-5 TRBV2 TGTGCCAGCAGCCTGACCGCACACGAACAAGAGACCCAGTACTTC CASSLTAHEQETQYF
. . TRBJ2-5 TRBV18 TGTGCCAGCTCACCACCGCTTGGCCAGTGGGAAGAGACCCAGTACTTC CASSPPLGQWEETQYF
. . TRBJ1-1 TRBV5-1 TGCGCCAGCAGCCTGGATCGGGTGAACACTGAAGCTTTCTTT CASSLDRVNTEAFF
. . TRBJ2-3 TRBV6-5 TGTGCCGCGGGTCCGGGCACAGATACGCAGTATTTT CAAGPGTDTQYF
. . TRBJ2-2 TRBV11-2 TGTGCCAGCAGCACCGGGACCGACACCGGGGAGCTGTTTTTT CASSTGTDTGELFF
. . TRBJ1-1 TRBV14 TGTGCCAGCAGCCAAGCTCGCAACACTGAAGCTTTCTTT CASSQARNTEAFF
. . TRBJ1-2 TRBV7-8 TGTGCCAGCAGCTTGGGGGGGCCTAGGGGCTACACCTTC CASSLGGPRGYTF
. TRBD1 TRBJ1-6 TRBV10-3 TGTGCCACCCGGACAGGCCCTAATTCACCCCTCCACTTT CATRTGPNSPLHF
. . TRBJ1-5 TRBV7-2 TGTGCCAGCAGCTCCCGCGGCAATCAGCCCCAGCATTTT CASSSRGNQPQHF
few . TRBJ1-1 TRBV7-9 TGTGCCAGCAGCTTAGAGGCAAGAGACACTGAAGCTTTCTTT CASSLEARDTEAFF
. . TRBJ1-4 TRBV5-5 TGTGCCAGCAGCAGAAAGGGGGCTAATGAAAAACTGTTTTTT CASSRKGANEKLFF
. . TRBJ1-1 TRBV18 TGTGCCAGCTCACCACCGGGCACCTTGAACACTGAAGCTTTCTTT CASSPPGTLNTEAFF
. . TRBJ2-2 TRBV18 TGTGCCAGCTCACCAGACCAGTCCACCGGGGAGCTGTTTTTT CASSPDQSTGELFF
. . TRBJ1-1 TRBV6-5 TGTGCCAGCAGTTACGGGGGGAACACTGAAGCTTTCTTT CASSYGGNTEAFF
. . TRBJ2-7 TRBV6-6 TGTGCCAGCAGTTATGGGATCACCGAGGCCTACGAGCAGTACTTC CASSYGITEAYEQYF